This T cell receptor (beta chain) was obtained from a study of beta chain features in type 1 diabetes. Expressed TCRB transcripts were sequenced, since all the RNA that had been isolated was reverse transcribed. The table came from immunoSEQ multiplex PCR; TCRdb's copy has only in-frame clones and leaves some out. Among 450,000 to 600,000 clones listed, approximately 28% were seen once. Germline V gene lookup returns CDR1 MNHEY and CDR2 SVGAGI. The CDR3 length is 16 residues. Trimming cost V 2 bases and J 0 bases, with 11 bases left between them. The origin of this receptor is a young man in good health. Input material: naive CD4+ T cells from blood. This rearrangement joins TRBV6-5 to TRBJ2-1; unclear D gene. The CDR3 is CASSYGFQSSYNEQFF. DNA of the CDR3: TGTGCCAGCAGTTACGGCTTCCAGAGCTCCTACAATGAGCAGTTCTTC.